What follows describes a single TCR beta chain. Germline CDR1 reads MNHNY; CDR2 reads SVGAGI (reference sequence). CDR3 length: 13 residues. The V end lost 3 bases, the J end lost 10 bases, and 13 bases lay between the germline ends. The data belong to a study of blood T cell repertoires in COVID-19. Across the whole study: The United States, Italy and Spain supplied acute and convalescent COVID-19 samples. In each case, the material was cDNA or gDNA derived from T cells, B-cell-depleted T cells, or PBMCs.

Original processing notes: From reference gene primer amplification, estimates of nucleated cell counts were derived. The table came from immunoSEQ multiplex PCR; TCRdb's copy has only in-frame clones and leaves some out. V, J and clone size were drawn from that table, and D and trimming were deduced from the DNA. Of 180,000 or so clones in the sample, about 87% were seen once. Sequencing input: peripheral blood. V gene TRBV6-6 combines with J gene TRBJ1-5; possible D gene TRBD1, 5 bases. The TCR comes from a man younger than 35 with active or convalescent COVID-19. The CDR3 protein is CASSYYGREPQHF. The CDR3 bases are TGTGCCAGCAGTTATTATGGCAGGGAACCCCAGCATTTT.